The clone carrying this T cell receptor (beta chain) has just one count. Its cognate antigen is unknown. J was trimmed by 0 bases and V by 5 bases; bases with no gene match: 16. The CDR3 is 19 amino acids. Germline CDR1 MNHEY, CDR2 SMNVEV (reference sequence). The data stem from a study of a mutant IDH1 vaccine in newly diagnosed glioma. Study as a whole: The study started vaccination 4-6 weeks after radiotherapy alone, or with temozolomide cycles. The earlier regimen, radiotherapy, temozolomide, or both, was most often both. Among treated patients, about 60% were male and roughly 38% female, and mean age was approximately 43 years.

Sequenced by immunoSEQ multiplex PCR; TCRdb stores in-frame clones only, minus some. This sample has around 94,000 clones, with about 90% found just once. Time point here: week 47, end of study. Every single dose of the vaccine, 300 ug of mutant IDH1 20-mer peptide, came with topical imiquimod. The study gave patients eight vaccinations in weeks 1, 3, 5, 7, 11, 15, 19, 23. The chain is built from TRBV27 and TRBJ1-5; TRBD1 matches 7 bases. This sample comprised PBMCs, obtained from a glioma patient whose treatment included an IDH1 peptide vaccine. The source of this sequence is a woman in her 50s with glioma. In DNA, the CDR3 is TGTGCCAGCAGTCCCCCCCCTTACAGGGGCCGATATAGCAATCAGCCCCAGCATTTT. Its protein product is CASSPPPYRGRYSNQPQHF.